This T cell receptor (beta chain) was documented in a study of T cell responses to AZD1222 COVID-19 vaccine listed by TCRdb under 2021. In terms of the full investigation: TCR sequencing covered 230 to 250 trial participants: 200 to 220 given two doses of AZD1222 and about 26 given two doses of MenACWY control vaccine. Enrollment into the trials was organized by age into subgroups of 18-55, 56-69 and 70-plus years, and those subgroups contained about 150, 27 and 61 TCR-sequenced participants, respectively.

For this clone: Its antigen specificity is not known. No base quality values were provided; no much bigger clone lies one nucleotide off.

Broader findings and caveats from the paper: After two AZD1222 doses, both the breadth and the depth of spike-specific TCRs were significantly higher than at day 0 and than in MenACWY recipients. In the small 56-69-year group, the increase in depth fell short of significance, most likely because of low power. The whole spike protein was spanned by vaccine-associated CD4 TCRs, and dominant responses were seen in regions 160-218 and 743-854. Most participants were white British and females outnumbered males, and the authors suggested that clonal diversity may have been underestimated. Reportedly, almost half of the unique spike-specific TCRs recognized epitopes lying outside the regions that are mutated in the B.1.351 and B.1.1.7 variants. Conclusions about previously exposed vaccinees are limited, since just a handful of AZD1222 recipients were seropositive for SARS-CoV-2 at baseline. Because no samples from the day 14 peak response were available, repertoires could be characterized only after the peak T cell response.

Trimming takes 1 base from V and 2 bases from J, and the germline ends sit 8 bases apart. Looking up the germline V gene yields CDR1 MGHRA and CDR2 YSYEKL. The CDR3 covers 15 residues, taking in both the cysteine and the phenylalanine. The retained sequence is limited to the CDR3, 45 bases, with the frame set at the first base. The CDR3 regions of human TCRbeta chains were subjected to immunosequencing. The authors' analysis ran thus. Repertoire TCRs were checked for matches against a reference library of SARS-CoV-2-specific TCRs that had been generated using the MIRA antigen-specificity platform. Breadth meant the fraction of unique TCRs that were SARS-CoV-2-associated, whereas depth meant the fraction of total T cells that were SARS-CoV-2-associated. Using the MIRA data, each spike-specific TCR was mapped to the spike region that the TCR reacts to and placed in a CD4 or CD8 class. Log10-transformed breadth and depth values were compared by one-way ANOVA with Sidak's multiple comparisons tests. In its TCRdb copy, this immuneACCESS table keeps in-frame sequences only and misses some clones. Where compared with another copy, unresolved V genes explain less than half of these, and the others have no known cause. V, J and clone size were drawn from that table, and D and trimming were deduced from the DNA. The sample records under 150,000 clones, 80% to 90% of which are singletons. The ten largest clones capture approximately 12% of the sample.

In the paper's terms, the time point label means: baseline before first vaccination. The sample's treatment or condition, from its label and the paper: meningococcal conjugate vaccine given as trial control. Samples from vaccinated people were obtained from the UK trials COV001 and COV002, which included a single-blind randomized controlled phase 2/3 trial of AZD1222 (ChAdOx1 nCoV-19) in healthy adults. For TCRbeta chain sequencing, PBMC samples from trial participants were taken at day 0 and at day 28 after the second dose. The sequence derives from an adult in good health. This specimen was peripheral blood, taken on day 0 of MenACWY control vaccination. This chain joins TRBV4-1 to TRBJ2-2; a confident D gene designation cannot be given. The DNA sequence is TGCGCCAGCAGCCAAGTATCCGTTAACACCGGGGAGCTGTTTTTT. Its translation reads: CASSQVSVNTGELFF.